The next 3 T cell receptor beta chains were all read from a single sample in a study of control samples from healthy donors and cancer patients. Only in-frame clones appear in the TCRdb table, and some are missing; sequencing was by immunoSEQ multiplex PCR. The sample records about 35,000 clones, about 93% being singletons. Input material: PBMCs. The receptors come from a man in his forties or fifties with colorectal cancer.

V is TRBV7-2 and J is TRBJ1-6; 10 bases map to TRBD1. Unmatched junction bases numbered 6, after V lost 1 base and J lost 15 bases. The germline V gene encodes CDR1 SGHTA and CDR2 FQGNSA. CDR3 length: 14 residues. In DNA, the CDR3 is TGTGCCAGCAGCTTAGTGGGACAGGGGAAGGACCTCCACTTT. Protein sequence: CASSLVGQGKDLHF.

V usage is TRBV6-5 and J usage is TRBJ2-2; TRBD1 might be the D (6 bases). V was cut by 7 bases and J by 4 bases, with 10 bases left in between. Germline CDR1 is MNHEY and CDR2 is SVGAGI. This CDR3 comprises 13 residues. The chain's CDR3 is CASTVTGTGELFF. In DNA form, the CDR3 reads TGTGCCAGCACCGTGACAGGCACCGGGGAGCTGTTTTTT.

This chain links TRBV30 with TRBJ1-6, with 9 bases aligning to TRBD1. After removal of 5 bases from V and 5 bases from J, the junction contained 7 bases not matched to a gene. This CDR3 spans 15 amino acids. CDR1 is GTSNPN and CDR2 is SVGIG in the germline V gene (reference sequence). For the CDR3, the DNA is TGTGCCTGGGATGGACAGGGGTCGCATAATTCACCCCTCCACTTT. This codes for CAWDGQGSHNSPLHF.